This T cell receptor (beta chain) is drawn from a study of metastatic and nonmetastatic thyroid tumors. Whole-study findings and limits: It was reported that TCR beta diversity was significantly higher in malignant thyroid tumors than benign nodules, in blood and tumor.

This clone showed up many times. Its antigen is not known. The sample contains more than one DNA sequence encoding this CDR3. Germline V lookup: CDR1 WSHSY, CDR2 SAAADI. The V end was cut by 4 bases, the J end by 5 bases, with 11 bases between. This CDR3 is 13 amino acids long. TCRdb ran MiXCR on the PCR reads. The sample records about 40,000 clones, about a sixth being singletons. Prior to thyroid surgery, none of the patients had received any treatment. The clonotype originates from a female donor with papillary thyroid cancer or a benign thyroid nodule (not recorded which). Some clones in this sample may be carry-over from other donors' samples. This chain links TRBV10-2 with TRBJ1-1, with D possibly being TRBD1 (5 bases). The sequenced sample consisted of blood. Here the CDR3 DNA reads TGCGCCAGCAGTGGACAGCGGCAAACTGAAGCTTTCTTT. Protein sequence: CASSGQRQTEAFF.